These 15 T cell receptor beta chains came from one sample sequenced in a study of blood T cell repertoires in COVID-19. The table came from immunoSEQ multiplex PCR; TCRdb's copy has only in-frame clones and leaves some out. The repertoire has about 280,000 clones, around nine tenths of them found once; the top ten carry just under 0.95%. Sequences were obtained from peripheral blood. All receptors come from a woman in her thirties or forties who had recovered from COVID-19.

Regarding this clone: Within the sample, other DNA sequences also encode this same CDR3. The rearrangement links TRBV30 to TRBJ2-3; D unresolved. CDR3 size: 12 residues. The germline CDR1 and CDR2 sequences are GTSNPN and SVGIG (reference sequence). Trimming removed 3 bases at V and 0 bases at J, with 4 bases between. The CDR3 DNA reads TGTGCCTGGAGCGGGAGCACAGATACGCAGTATTTT. Protein: CAWSGSTDTQYF.

J is TRBJ2-2 and V is TRBV18; D is uncertain. Germline V gene sequence: CDR1 KGHSH, CDR2 LQKENI. The CDR3 extends over 16 amino acids. Deletions cut 4 bases from V and 0 bases from J, with 12 bases between. CDR3 coding DNA: TGTGCCAGCTCACGCTCTGGGCTCTCGAACACCGGGGAGCTGTTTTTT. This encodes CASSRSGLSNTGELFF.

The V call is TRBV30, the J call TRBJ1-2; D remains ambiguous. Trimming took off 3 bases at V and 3 bases at J, with 14 bases between the two ends. Germline CDR1 and CDR2: GTSNPN and SVGIG (reference sequence). This CDR3 comprises 14 residues. CDR3 residues: CAWREGLLDYGYTF. The DNA for the CDR3 is TGTGCCTGGAGGGAGGGCTTGTTGGACTATGGCTACACCTTC.

The chain links TRBV6-1 to TRBJ2-3; 7 bases fit TRBD2. Germline trimming cut 4 bases from V and 2 bases from J; bases unmatched to any gene: 9. The CDR3 contains 16 residues. The germline V gene encodes CDR1 MNHNS and CDR2 SASEGT. This CDR3 reads CASSGQGAGNTDTQYF. DNA for the CDR3: TGTGCCAGCAGTGGGCAAGGAGCGGGAAACACAGATACGCAGTATTTT.

The rearrangement uses TRBV7-2 and TRBJ2-1, with TRBD1 matching 7 bases. Germline V lookup: CDR1 SGHTA, CDR2 FQGNSA. The trim removed 4 bases at V and 8 bases at J, leaving 8 bases unmatched. The CDR3 covers 14 residues. The CDR3 DNA reads as TGTGCCAGCAGCTCACGTGAGACAGGGTATGAGCAGTTCTTC. This translates into CASSSRETGYEQFF.

The chain has TRBV25-1 and TRBJ1-3, with TRBD1 matching 7 bases. Germline CDR1 reads MGHDK; CDR2 reads SYGVNS. The CDR3 sequence is 14 residues long. V lost 6 bases, J lost 7 bases, and 9 bases stayed unmatched. The CDR3 region is CASRTTGLINTIYF. The DNA of the CDR3 is TGTGCCAGCAGGACGACAGGGCTCATCAACACCATATATTTT. Full variable domain (outside the CDR3, taken from reference TRBV25-1 and TRBJ1-3): EADIYQTPRYLVIGTGKKITLECSQTMGHDKMYWYQQDPGMELHLIHYSYGVNSTEKGDLSSESTVSRIRTEHFPLTLESARPSHTSQYLCASRTTGLINTIYFGEGSWLTVV.

The J gene is TRBJ2-1, the V gene TRBV19; 8 positions agree with TRBD2. J gave up 2 bases and V 6 bases, and 6 bases lay outside the gene matches. Germline V gives CDR1 LNHDA, CDR2 SQIVND (reference sequence). The CDR3 runs 15 residues. In nucleotides, the CDR3 is TGTGCCAGTAGGGTGGCGGGAGGAACCTACAATGAGCAGTTCTTC. The encoded protein is CASRVAGGTYNEQFF.

V is TRBV9 and J is TRBJ2-3; no clear D gene. This CDR3 region has 15 residues. The V end lost 3 bases, the J end lost 4 bases, and 15 bases lay between the germline ends. Germline-derived CDR1 and CDR2 are SGDLS and YYNGEE. CDR3 loop: CASSESAGEADTQYF. CDR3 in DNA: TGTGCCAGCAGCGAAAGCGCCGGAGAGGCAGATACGCAGTATTTT.

The V gene is TRBV6-1, the J gene TRBJ1-4; D is unresolved. V lost 3 bases and J 4 bases, leaving 12 bases between the germline ends. Germline values: CDR1 MNHNS, CDR2 SASEGT. There are 15 residues in the CDR3. As DNA, the CDR3 is TGTGCCAGCAGTGACGCAGTTGGTGGTAATGAAAAACTGTTTTTT. This codes for CASSDAVGGNEKLFF.

V is TRBV4-1 and J is TRBJ2-1; a weak D match, TRBD1 (6 bases). Germline V gene data show CDR1 as MGHRA and CDR2 as YSYEKL. This CDR3 is 17 amino acids long. The V gene lost 8 bases and the J gene lost 2 bases, with 22 bases spanning the gap. The CDR3 bases are TGCGCCAGCGGAACGACCATCACAGGGAATGCCTACAATGAGCAGTTCTTC. Amino acid sequence: CASGTTITGNAYNEQFF.

J is TRBJ1-6 and V is TRBV16; D may be TRBD1 (6 bases). Germline V gene lookup returns CDR1 KGHSY and CDR2 FQNENV. Between the trimmed V and J ends, which lost 4 bases and 9 bases, there was a span of 16 bases. This CDR3 comprises 15 residues. As DNA, the CDR3 is TGTGCCAGCAGCCCGACCTCGGGGGGCCGTTCACCCCTCCACTTT. Its translation: CASSPTSGGRSPLHF.

This chain links TRBV2 with TRBJ1-5; no clear D. Germline V gene sequence: CDR1 SNHLY, CDR2 FYNNEI. The CDR3 runs to 15 residues. V lost 2 bases and J lost 0, with 8 bases in between. The CDR3 is CASSENSNSNQPQHF. The CDR3 DNA follows: TGTGCCAGCAGTGAAAACAGCAATAGCAATCAGCCCCAGCATTTT. Looking up the rest from reference TRBV2 and TRBJ1-5 gives the full variable domain: EPEVTQTPSHQVTQMGQEVILRCVPISNHLYFYWYRQILGQKVEFLVSFYNNEISEKSEIFDDQFSVERPDGSNFTLKIRSTKLEDSAMYFCASSENSNSNQPQHFGDGTRLSIL.

The J gene is TRBJ2-5, the V gene TRBV7-2; D may be TRBD2 (7 bases). The CDR3 totals 11 residues. Trimming left V 8 bases short and J 7 bases short, with 11 bases between. Germline lookup yields CDR1 SGHTA and CDR2 FQGNSA. The CDR3 loop reads CASGGAGTQYF. The CDR3 bases are TGTGCCAGCGGGGGGGCGGGGACCCAGTACTTC.

V and J are TRBV19 and TRBJ2-3; 15 nucleotides match TRBD2. There are 17 residues in the CDR3. Germline V gives CDR1 LNHDA, CDR2 SQIVND (reference sequence). V lost 7 bases to trimming and J lost 4 bases; unmatched junction nucleotides: 9. The CDR3, as DNA: TGTGCCAGTAAGAAGCCCGGACTAGCGGGAGGGCCAGATACGCAGTATTTT. Its translation is CASKKPGLAGGPDTQYF.

The chain has TRBV15 and TRBJ2-7; 7 bases agree with TRBD2. Germline CDR1 is LNHNV and CDR2 is YYDKDF (reference sequence). This CDR3 comprises 16 residues. V lost 0 bases, J lost 4 bases, and 9 bases stayed unmatched. As DNA, the CDR3 is TGTGCCACCAGCAGAGATCCCCCCGGGACTACTTACGAGCAGTACTTC. This sequence encodes CATSRDPPGTTYEQYF.